This T cell receptor beta chain was found in a study of blood T cell repertoires in COVID-19. Across the study: The cDNA or gDNA used as material had been derived from T cells, B-cell-depleted T cells, or PBMCs.

In the original analysis: Amplification from reference gene primers served as the basis for estimated nucleated cell counts. Sequenced by immunoSEQ multiplex PCR; TCRdb stores in-frame clones only, minus some. V, J and clone size derive from that table, while D and trimming were established from the DNA sequence. The repertoire includes more than 70,000 clones, 88% of them detected once, and about 9% sits in the top ten. The V segment lost 2 bases and the J segment 4 bases; nucleotides outside the gene matches: 19. Germline V gene lookup returns CDR1 MRHNA and CDR2 SNTAGT. This CDR3 region has 20 residues.

The rearrangement uses TRBV6-4 and TRBJ2-1; 8 bases map to TRBD2. This receptor was obtained from a human donor in a cohort sampled during active COVID-19. Sequencing used peripheral blood. In DNA, the CDR3 is TGTGCCAGCAGTGACCTCGGAATTAGCGGGGACAAATACGGGTACAATGAGCAGTTCTTC. Protein product: CASSDLGISGDKYGYNEQFF.